This is a list of T cell receptor beta chains from one sample in a study of cytomegalovirus exposure and HLA in healthy donors. Assay: immunoSEQ multiplex PCR; the TCRdb copy retains only in-frame clones and omits some. The sample shows hundreds of thousands of clones, over 70% of them seen only once. The sequenced sample consisted of PBMCs. These receptors were obtained from a woman aged 55 to 70 in good health and CMV-seropositive. Each CDR3 is given with its conserved first and last residue. A D gene is named only where the DNA matches it firmly. Clone sizes are given selectively: once, few, many, or a class where the clone is expanded.

V gene: TRBV7-9
J gene: TRBJ1-1
clone size: .
D gene: .
CDR3 protein: CASSFGRGTANTEAFF
CDR3 DNA: TGTGCCAGCAGCTTCGGCCGGGGGACGGCTAACACTGAAGCTTTCTTT

V gene: TRBV7-3
J gene: TRBJ2-2
clone size: once
D gene: .
CDR3 protein: CASSLFGRMWGRQEYTGELFF
CDR3 DNA: TGTGCCAGCAGCTTATTTGGGAGAATGTGGGGCCGACAGGAATACACCGGGGAGCTGTTTTTT

V gene: TRBV30
J gene: TRBJ2-7
clone size: .
D gene: .
CDR3 protein: CAVTAEGSSYEQYF
CDR3 DNA: TGTGCCGTAACCGCGGAGGGGAGCTCCTACGAGCAGTACTTC

V gene: TRBV5-6
J gene: TRBJ1-2
clone size: .
D gene: .
CDR3 protein: CASSQTPGQTHNYDYTF
CDR3 DNA: TGTGCCAGCAGCCAAACCCCCGGACAGACCCATAACTATGACTACACCTTC

V gene: TRBV7-2
J gene: TRBJ1-1
clone size: .
D gene: .
CDR3 protein: CASSLQGNTEAFF
CDR3 DNA: TGTGCCAGCAGCTTACAGGGGAACACTGAAGCTTTCTTT

V gene: TRBV5-1
J gene: TRBJ1-2
clone size: .
D gene: TRBD1
CDR3 protein: CASRWTGNDGYTF
CDR3 DNA: TGCGCCAGCAGGTGGACAGGCAACGATGGCTACACCTTC

V gene: TRBV10-3
J gene: TRBJ2-1
clone size: once
D gene: TRBD2
CDR3 protein: CAISGTSGDSSYNEQFF
CDR3 DNA: TGTGCCATCAGTGGGACTAGCGGGGACAGCTCCTACAATGAGCAGTTCTTC

V gene: TRBV21-1
J gene: TRBJ2-7
clone size: once
D gene: .
CDR3 protein: CASSKGAGGGPTYEQYF
CDR3 DNA: TGTGCCAGCAGCAAAGGGGCTGGCGGGGGCCCCACCTACGAGCAGTACTTC

V gene: TRBV7-9
J gene: TRBJ1-2
clone size: .
D gene: TRBD1
CDR3 protein: CASSRMDRGSYGYTF
CDR3 DNA: TGTGCCAGCAGCCGTATGGACAGGGGGAGTTATGGCTACACCTTC

V gene: TRBV18
J gene: TRBJ1-2
clone size: .
D gene: TRBD1
CDR3 protein: CASSPLGAQGARNDYTF
CDR3 DNA: TGTGCCAGCTCACCGCTTGGAGCCCAGGGGGCGCGGAATGACTACACCTTC

V gene: TRBV7-9
J gene: TRBJ1-6
clone size: .
D gene: TRBD1
CDR3 protein: CSSSLGQGSGSYNSPLHF
CDR3 DNA: TGTTCCAGCAGCCTAGGACAGGGGTCTGGATCCTATAATTCACCCCTCCACTTT

V gene: TRBV19
J gene: TRBJ1-2
clone size: .
D gene: .
CDR3 protein: CASSIYYGYTF
CDR3 DNA: TGTGCCAGTAGTATCTACTATGGCTACACCTTC

V gene: TRBV5-6
J gene: TRBJ2-7
clone size: .
D gene: TRBD1
CDR3 protein: CASSSGTGVYEQYF
CDR3 DNA: TGTGCCAGCAGCTCAGGGACAGGGGTATACGAGCAGTACTTC

V gene: TRBV11-1
J gene: TRBJ1-2
clone size: .
D gene: TRBD1
CDR3 protein: CASSPTGAYGYTF
CDR3 DNA: TGTGCCAGCAGCCCGACAGGGGCCTATGGCTACACCTTC

V gene: TRBV4-2
J gene: TRBJ2-1
clone size: once
D gene: TRBD2
CDR3 protein: CASSQDTASGRTNEQFF
CDR3 DNA: TGTGCCAGCAGCCAAGATACCGCTAGCGGGAGAACCAATGAGCAGTTCTTC

V gene: TRBV30
J gene: TRBJ1-5
clone size: .
D gene: .
CDR3 protein: CAWSVRGGWNQPQHF
CDR3 DNA: TGTGCCTGGAGTGTTCGGGGGGGCTGGAATCAGCCCCAGCATTTT

V gene: TRBV7-9
J gene: TRBJ1-1
clone size: .
D gene: .
CDR3 protein: CASSVSQGYHAEAFF
CDR3 DNA: TGTGCCAGCAGCGTATCACAGGGTTATCACGCTGAAGCTTTCTTT

V gene: TRBV2
J gene: TRBJ2-1
clone size: once
D gene: TRBD2
CDR3 protein: CASSVPKKGGGAGRSYNEQFF
CDR3 DNA: TGTGCCAGCAGTGTTCCCAAAAAGGGCGGGGGGGCCGGAAGGTCCTACAATGAGCAGTTCTTC

V gene: TRBV7-7
J gene: TRBJ2-1
clone size: .
D gene: TRBD2
CDR3 protein: CASSPQWGGGEQFF
CDR3 DNA: TGTGCCAGCAGCCCTCAGTGGGGCGGGGGTGAGCAGTTCTTC

V gene: TRBV16
J gene: TRBJ2-5
clone size: .
D gene: .
CDR3 protein: CASSLQIQETQYF
CDR3 DNA: TGTGCCAGCAGCTTACAGATCCAAGAGACCCAGTACTTC

V gene: TRBV5-1
J gene: TRBJ2-5
clone size: .
D gene: TRBD1
CDR3 protein: CASSLGGTGEETQYF
CDR3 DNA: TGCGCCAGCAGCTTGGGCGGGACAGGAGAAGAGACCCAGTACTTC

V gene: TRBV27
J gene: TRBJ2-2
clone size: few
D gene: .
CDR3 protein: CASSPLAGNTGELFF
CDR3 DNA: TGTGCCAGCAGCCCTTTGGCGGGGAACACCGGGGAGCTGTTTTTT

V gene: TRBV18
J gene: TRBJ1-2
clone size: .
D gene: TRBD1
CDR3 protein: CASSRTGTGTVYTF
CDR3 DNA: TGTGCCAGCTCTCGAACCGGGACAGGGACGGTCTACACCTTC

V gene: TRBV5-1
J gene: TRBJ2-7
clone size: once
D gene: .
CDR3 protein: CASSSQGHEQYF
CDR3 DNA: TGCGCCAGCAGCTCCCAGGGCCACGAGCAGTACTTC

V gene: TRBV6-5
J gene: TRBJ2-7
clone size: .
D gene: .
CDR3 protein: CASSYSTTGSYEQYF
CDR3 DNA: TGTGCCAGCAGTTACTCGACAACTGGGTCCTACGAGCAGTACTTC

V gene: TRBV7-9
J gene: TRBJ2-7
clone size: few
D gene: TRBD2
CDR3 protein: CASSLGATSGRLQYF
CDR3 DNA: TGTGCCAGCAGCTTAGGGGCGACTAGCGGGAGATTGCAGTACTTC

V gene: TRBV9
J gene: TRBJ1-3
clone size: .
D gene: TRBD1
CDR3 protein: CASSAGQGGNTIYF
CDR3 DNA: TGTGCCAGCAGCGCCGGACAGGGGGGAAACACCATATATTTT

V gene: TRBV4-3
J gene: TRBJ2-5
clone size: .
D gene: TRBD2
CDR3 protein: CASSRLAGGETQYF
CDR3 DNA: TGCGCCAGCAGCCGACTAGCGGGGGGGGAGACCCAGTACTTC

V gene: TRBV5-6
J gene: TRBJ1-4
clone size: .
D gene: .
CDR3 protein: CASSMTPGTNEKLFF
CDR3 DNA: TGTGCCAGCAGCATGACACCTGGCACTAATGAAAAACTGTTTTTT

V gene: TRBV30
J gene: TRBJ1-1
clone size: .
D gene: TRBD1
CDR3 protein: CAWSRGGTGVTEAFF
CDR3 DNA: TGTGCCTGGAGCAGAGGGGGGACAGGGGTCACTGAAGCTTTCTTT

V gene: TRBV4-1
J gene: TRBJ1-1
clone size: few
D gene: .
CDR3 protein: CASSFDRSSTEAFF
CDR3 DNA: TGCGCCAGCAGCTTCGACAGGAGCTCCACTGAAGCTTTCTTT

V gene: TRBV5-4
J gene: TRBJ2-1
clone size: .
D gene: TRBD2
CDR3 protein: CASSFGRGSSYNEQFF
CDR3 DNA: TGTGCCAGCAGCTTTGGGCGCGGGAGCTCCTACAATGAGCAGTTCTTC

V gene: TRBV7-6
J gene: TRBJ2-4
clone size: .
D gene: TRBD2
CDR3 protein: CASSRGLAGEIQYF
CDR3 DNA: TGTGCCAGCAGCCGGGGACTAGCGGGGGAAATTCAGTACTTC

V gene: TRBV9
J gene: TRBJ2-2
clone size: .
D gene: TRBD2
CDR3 protein: CASSVEGLAGTGELFF
CDR3 DNA: TGTGCCAGCAGCGTAGAGGGACTAGCGGGGACCGGGGAGCTGTTTTTT

V gene: TRBV28
J gene: TRBJ2-3
clone size: .
D gene: .
CDR3 protein: CASILGGGADTQYF
CDR3 DNA: TGTGCCAGCATCCTGGGGGGTGGTGCAGATACGCAGTATTTT

V gene: TRBV7-6
J gene: TRBJ2-1
clone size: .
D gene: TRBD2
CDR3 protein: CASSLRTSGSVYNEQFF
CDR3 DNA: TGTGCCAGCAGCTTACGGACTAGCGGGAGCGTCTACAATGAGCAGTTCTTC

V gene: TRBV19
J gene: TRBJ1-2
clone size: few
D gene: .
CDR3 protein: CASRTQGLGDYGYTF
CDR3 DNA: TGTGCCAGTAGAACACAGGGCCTAGGTGACTATGGCTACACCTTC

V gene: TRBV7-2
J gene: TRBJ1-2
clone size: .
D gene: TRBD1
CDR3 protein: CASSRSAQGLPTFNYGYTF
CDR3 DNA: TGTGCCAGCAGCCGTTCGGCACAGGGGCTCCCCACCTTTAACTATGGCTACACCTTC

V gene: TRBV2
J gene: TRBJ2-1
clone size: few
D gene: TRBD2
CDR3 protein: CAGLVRSYNEQFF
CDR3 DNA: TGTGCCGGACTAGTCCGCTCCTACAATGAGCAGTTCTTC

V gene: TRBV29-1
J gene: TRBJ1-4
clone size: few
D gene: TRBD1
CDR3 protein: CSVKDRGEKLFF
CDR3 DNA: TGCAGCGTTAAGGACAGGGGCGAAAAACTGTTTTTT

V gene: TRBV7-3
J gene: TRBJ2-1
clone size: .
D gene: .
CDR3 protein: CASSLTPGVVNEQFF
CDR3 DNA: TGTGCCAGCAGCTTAACCCCTGGAGTGGTCAATGAGCAGTTCTTC

V gene: TRBV5-1
J gene: TRBJ2-3
clone size: .
D gene: TRBD1
CDR3 protein: CASGRDRTPSTDTQYF
CDR3 DNA: TGCGCCAGCGGCCGGGACAGGACTCCTAGCACAGATACGCAGTATTTT

V gene: TRBV7-9
J gene: TRBJ2-1
clone size: .
D gene: .
CDR3 protein: CASSFQNEQFF
CDR3 DNA: TGTGCCAGCAGCTTCCAGAATGAGCAGTTCTTC

V gene: TRBV6-1
J gene: TRBJ1-2
clone size: .
D gene: .
CDR3 protein: CASSEAYRDNGYTF
CDR3 DNA: TGTGCCAGCAGTGAAGCTTACAGGGATAATGGCTACACCTTC

V gene: TRBV2
J gene: TRBJ2-3
clone size: .
D gene: .
CDR3 protein: CASSEMTTGADTQYF
CDR3 DNA: TGTGCCAGCAGTGAGATGACGACCGGGGCAGATACGCAGTATTTT

V gene: TRBV18
J gene: TRBJ1-1
clone size: .
D gene: .
CDR3 protein: CASSPWNGGTEAFF
CDR3 DNA: TGTGCCAGCTCACCATGGAACGGGGGCACTGAAGCTTTCTTT

V gene: TRBV6-1
J gene: TRBJ2-3
clone size: .
D gene: .
CDR3 protein: CASSDWQGLDTQYF
CDR3 DNA: TGTGCCAGCAGTGACTGGCAGGGCCTTGATACGCAGTATTTT

V gene: TRBV10-3
J gene: TRBJ1-1
clone size: few
D gene: .
CDR3 protein: CAIRHREMNTEAFF
CDR3 DNA: TGTGCCATCAGACACAGGGAAATGAACACTGAAGCTTTCTTT

V gene: TRBV10-3
J gene: TRBJ2-5
clone size: few
D gene: TRBD2
CDR3 protein: CAIKKGTSGTQETQYF
CDR3 DNA: TGTGCCATCAAAAAGGGGACTAGCGGAACTCAAGAGACCCAGTACTTC

V gene: TRBV7-9
J gene: TRBJ1-1
clone size: .
D gene: .
CDR3 protein: CASSPYPTLKAENTEAFF
CDR3 DNA: TGTGCCAGCAGCCCTTACCCGACATTAAAGGCAGAGAACACTGAAGCTTTCTTT

V gene: TRBV5-6
J gene: TRBJ2-3
clone size: .
D gene: .
CDR3 protein: CASSFGSTDTQYF
CDR3 DNA: TGTGCCAGCAGCTTCGGTAGCACAGATACGCAGTATTTT

V gene: TRBV18
J gene: TRBJ2-4
clone size: few
D gene: .
CDR3 protein: CASSPYGGSQLAKNIQYF
CDR3 DNA: TGTGCCAGCTCACCATACGGCGGGTCCCAGCTAGCCAAAAACATTCAGTACTTC

V gene: TRBV7-6
J gene: TRBJ2-5
clone size: .
D gene: TRBD2
CDR3 protein: CASRRLAGGQSETQYF
CDR3 DNA: TGTGCCAGCAGACGACTAGCGGGGGGCCAATCGGAGACCCAGTACTTC

V gene: TRBV28
J gene: TRBJ2-5
clone size: once
D gene: .
CDR3 protein: CASSFRRAQETQYF
CDR3 DNA: TGTGCCAGCAGTTTCAGGCGAGCCCAAGAGACCCAGTACTTC

V gene: TRBV7-2
J gene: TRBJ1-4
clone size: .
D gene: TRBD1
CDR3 protein: CASSLGRTGRGEKLFF
CDR3 DNA: TGTGCCAGCAGCTTAGGAAGGACAGGGCGGGGTGAAAAACTGTTTTTT

V gene: TRBV5-3
J gene: TRBJ2-1
clone size: .
D gene: .
CDR3 protein: CARSFICEDFKFF
CDR3 DNA: TGTGCCAGAAGTTTCATATGCGAGGATTTTAAGTTCTTC

V gene: TRBV19
J gene: TRBJ1-2
clone size: once
D gene: TRBD1
CDR3 protein: CASSGQGGGYTF
CDR3 DNA: TGTGCCAGTAGTGGACAGGGTGGAGGCTACACCTTC